This T cell receptor (beta chain) is from a study of beta chain features in type 1 diabetes. CDR1 is LNHDA and CDR2 is SQIVND in the germline V gene (reference sequence). The CDR3 runs to 13 residues. Trimming cost V 6 bases and J 0 bases, with 6 bases left between them. Expressed TCRB transcripts were sequenced after all isolated RNA was converted to cDNA. The method was immunoSEQ multiplex PCR; TCRdb's version includes in-frame clones alone and lacks a portion of them. Of some 410,000 clones listed, about 10% are singletons. This clone appeared a few times. The sequenced sample consisted of naive CD4+ T cells from blood. This receptor was taken from a woman under 30 in good health. The chain combines TRBV19 with TRBJ1-3; D gene uncertain. In nucleotides, the CDR3 is TGTGCCAGTAGACTGACCTCTGGAAACACCATATATTTT. Translating it yields CASRLTSGNTIYF. Full variable domain (missing parts from reference TRBV19 and TRBJ1-3): DGGITQSPKYLFRKEGQNVTLSCEQNLNHDAMYWYRQDPGQGLRLIYYSQIVNDFQKGDIAEGYSVSREKKESFPLTVTSAQKNPTAFYLCASRLTSGNTIYFGEGSWLTVV.